This T cell receptor beta chain was observed in a study of CXCR3-negative and CXCR3-positive naive CD8 T cells. Preparation of TRB cDNA libraries relied on 5' RACE carrying UMI labels. TCRdb re-called the 5' RACE reads and catalogs CDR3 proteins one per entry, DNA excluded. The sample is made up of just under 45,000 distinct CDR3 sequences, and the top ten hold roughly 15% of it. In germline, CDR1 is LGHNA, CDR2 YSLEER. The CDR3 spans 15 residues. Study conclusions and caveats: From TRB CDR3 properties, TCR strength was inferred; surface CD5 did not differ between naive subsets. Most assays used freshly isolated PBMCs, as cryopreservation partially reduced CXCR3. TRBV-TRBJ usage was similar across naive CXCR3 subsets but distinct in memory cells.

In the case of this clonotype: Its antigen is unknown.

With 300,000 cells each, the CD8+ T cell subsets were individually sorted in triplicate. This clonotype was sampled from a human donor in good health. Some clones in this sample may be carry-over from other donors' samples. The sequencing input was memory CD8+ T cells from blood. The V and J genes are TRBV4-3 and TRBJ2-7. This CDR3 is CASSPEFGAPYEQYF.